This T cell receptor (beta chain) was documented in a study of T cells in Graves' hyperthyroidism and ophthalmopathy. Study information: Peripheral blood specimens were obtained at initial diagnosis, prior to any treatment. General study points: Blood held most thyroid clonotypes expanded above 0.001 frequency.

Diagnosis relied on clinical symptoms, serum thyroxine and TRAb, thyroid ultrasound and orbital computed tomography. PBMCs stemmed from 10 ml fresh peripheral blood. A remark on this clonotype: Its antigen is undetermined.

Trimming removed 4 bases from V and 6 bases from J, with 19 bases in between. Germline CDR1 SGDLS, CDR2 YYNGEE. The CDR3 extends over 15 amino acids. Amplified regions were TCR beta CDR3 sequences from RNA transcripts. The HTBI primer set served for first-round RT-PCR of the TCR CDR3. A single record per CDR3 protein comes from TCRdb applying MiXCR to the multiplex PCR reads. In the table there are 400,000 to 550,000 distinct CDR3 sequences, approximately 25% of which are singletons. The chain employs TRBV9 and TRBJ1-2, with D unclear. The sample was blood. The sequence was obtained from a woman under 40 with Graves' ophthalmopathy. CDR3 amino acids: CASSPRISGGNGYTF. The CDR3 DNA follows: TGTGCCAGCAGCCCGAGAATTTCAGGAGGCAATGGCTACACCTTC.